These 24 T cell receptor beta chains came from one sample sequenced in a study of T-cell memory formation after mild COVID-19. TCRdb ran MiXCR on the 5' RACE reads and lists one entry per CDR3 protein. In the table there are hundreds of thousands of distinct CDR3 sequences, approximately 18% of which are singletons. Sequenced input: PBMCs or a T cell subset sorted from them (not recorded which). Source of these receptors: an adult woman who had mild COVID-19 (a few samples of this study predate the infection). Cell type and time point are not known.

The sample holds a few counts of this clonotype. V and J are TRBV29-1 and TRBJ1-2; the D gene is possibly TRBD1 (6 bases). The CDR3 length is 14 residues. Germline CDR1 SQVTM, CDR2 ANQGSEA. V was cut by 3 bases and J by 4 bases, with 15 bases left in between. The CDR3 sequence is CSVEVQGRAYGYTF. CDR3 nucleotides: TGCAGCGTTGAGGTCCAGGGGAGAGCCTATGGCTACACCTTC.

This clonotype has more than one count but fewer than ten. Here the CDR3 DNA reads TGTGCCAGTCGTACAGGGGGTAAAGCTAACTATGGCTACACCTTC. It specifies CASRTGGKANYGYTF. The rearrangement joins TRBV7-8 to TRBJ1-2; 8 nucleotides match TRBD1. V lost 9 bases and J lost 0; bases outside the gene matches: 9. The CDR3 extends over 15 amino acids. From germline, CDR1 is SGHVS and CDR2 FQNEAQ.

The chain uses TRBV14 and TRBJ2-7, with D possibly being TRBD1 or TRBD2 (5 bases each). The ends were cut back, 4 bases at V and 2 bases at J, with 12 bases in the middle. From germline, CDR1 is SGHDN and CDR2 FVKESK. This CDR3 region has 14 residues. CDR3 protein: CASSLRDGTYEQYF. The CDR3 region has the DNA TGTGCCAGCAGCCTCCGGGACGGCACCTACGAGCAGTACTTC.

The V and J genes are TRBV10-3 and TRBJ1-6; TRBD1 is a possible D gene (5 bases). V shed 3 bases and J shed 4 bases, with 13 bases lying between them. From germline, CDR1 is ENHRY and CDR2 SYGVKD. This CDR3 comprises 16 residues. CDR3 sequence (DNA): TGTGCCATCAGTGACCCGAGCGGGACGTATAATTCACCCCTCCACTTT. It specifies CAISDPSGTYNSPLHF.

This clonotype was picked up many times. The genes are TRBV4-2 and TRBJ2-7; D might be TRBD1 (5 bases). Germline CDR1 LGHNA, CDR2 YNFKEQ. Trimming removed 4 bases from V and 6 bases from J, with 16 bases in between. The CDR3 spans 14 residues. The CDR3 region has the DNA TGTGCCAGCAGCCGAGGACAAAACATGGGCGAGCAGTACTTC. It is translated as CASSRGQNMGEQYF.

This clonotype was found a few times. V is TRBV11-2 and J is TRBJ2-1, with D possibly being TRBD2 (5 bases). This CDR3 is 17 amino acids long. Between the trimmed V and J ends, which lost 4 bases and 2 bases, there was a span of 18 bases. Germline CDR1 reads SGHAT; CDR2 reads FQNNGV. The CDR3 DNA is TGTGCCAGCAGCTCCACCCCCCTCCGGGGAACCTACAATGAGCAGTTCTTC. It is translated as CASSSTPLRGTYNEQFF.

The chain carries TRBV12-3 or TRBV12-4 and TRBJ1-2; 7 nucleotides line up with TRBD1. V was pared by 4 bases and J by 6 bases, with 11 bases of the junction left unmatched. The CDR3 runs to 15 residues. For the CDR3, the DNA is TGTGCCAGCAGTTCACGATTACAGGGGTCCGATGGCTACACCTTC. Translating it yields CASSSRLQGSDGYTF.

This clonotype was detected only a few times. The chain uses TRBV5-1 and TRBJ2-2; D possibly corresponds to TRBD2 (5 bases). Germline loops: CDR1 SGHRS, CDR2 YFSETQ. V lost 0 bases to trimming and J lost 7 bases, with 19 bases between them. This CDR3 has 17 residues. The CDR3 coding sequence is TGCGCCAGCAGCTTGGAAGGTGACACTAGGCCGGTCGGGGAGCTGTTTTTT. It encodes CASSLEGDTRPVGELFF.

The table lists this clonotype with a few counts. The CDR3 here is CASSLAAGGTDTQYF. CDR3 DNA sequence: TGCGCCAGCAGCTTGGCCGCGGGAGGCACAGATACGCAGTATTTT. The chain has TRBV5-1 and TRBJ2-3; 7 bases line up with TRBD2. Germline-derived CDR1 and CDR2 are SGHRS and YFSETQ. Trimming took 0 bases from V and 1 from J; bases not matched to a gene: 2. There are 15 residues in the CDR3.

Of note for this clonotype: This may stem from a read error, because a much larger clone lies one nucleotide away. This chain uses TRBV20-1 with TRBJ2-7; D gene uncertain. This CDR3 contains 13 residues. Per the germline V gene, CDR1 is DFQATT and CDR2 is SNEGSKA (reference sequence). This CDR3 is CSADGTLSYDQYF. CDR3 in DNA: TGCAGTGCCGACGGAACCCTCTCCTACGATCAGTACTTC.

There are many counts of this clonotype. The gene calls are TRBV5-1 and TRBJ2-7, with 7 positions matching TRBD1. This CDR3 has 14 amino acids. Germline loops: CDR1 SGHRS, CDR2 YFSETQ. With V trimmed by 4 bases and J by 2 bases, 6 bases remained unmatched. For the CDR3, the DNA is TGCGCCAGCAGCCCGACAGGGCCCACCTACGAGCAGTACTTC. This sequence encodes CASSPTGPTYEQYF.

The chain uses TRBV3-1 and TRBJ1-1; D gene unclear. Trimming cost V 0 bases and J 3 bases, with 5 bases left between them. The length of the CDR3 is 13 residues. Looked up from germline, CDR1 is LGHDT and CDR2 is YNNKEL (reference sequence). CDR3 loop: CASSQDLYTEAFF. CDR3 coding DNA: TGTGCCAGCAGCCAAGACCTTTACACTGAAGCTTTCTTT.

Many counts were recorded for this clonotype. The rearrangement links TRBV12-3 or TRBV12-4 to TRBJ2-5, with 11 bases fitting TRBD2. V was clipped by 5 bases and J by 4 bases; unmatched bases: 3. The CDR3 runs to 14 residues. This chain's CDR3 is CASSRTSGPETQYF. Written as DNA, the CDR3 is TGTGCCAGCAGTCGGACTAGCGGGCCAGAGACCCAGTACTTC.

This clonotype was observed a few times. The V gene is TRBV12-3 or TRBV12-4, the J gene TRBJ2-2; 9 bases line up with TRBD1. This CDR3 has 16 residues. V was clipped by 7 bases and J by 4 bases; unmatched bases: 10. In DNA form, the CDR3 reads TGTGCCAGCAACTTACAGGGGGCCGTCGGCACCGGGGAGCTGTTTTTT. Translating gives CASNLQGAVGTGELFF.

The V and J genes are TRBV4-1 and TRBJ1-1, with D possibly matching TRBD1 (5 bases). V was trimmed by 5 bases and J by 0 bases, leaving 10 bases between them. The CDR3 runs 14 residues. Germline V gene lookup returns CDR1 MGHRA and CDR2 YSYEKL. CDR3 nucleotide sequence: TGCGCCAGCAGCTACGCAGGGATGAACACTGAAGCTTTCTTT. This sequence encodes CASSYAGMNTEAFF.

This clonotype was detected a few times. V and J are TRBV12-3 or TRBV12-4 and TRBJ2-3; D perhaps matches TRBD2 (7 bases). The CDR3 has 13 residues. The V gene lost 7 bases and the J gene lost 8 bases, with 16 bases spanning the gap. As DNA, the CDR3 is TGTGCCAGCACCCCGGGGGAGGGGGGTACGCAGTATTTT. The encoded protein is CASTPGEGGTQYF.

This clonotype turned up a few times. This chain connects TRBV20-1 to TRBJ2-1; TRBD2 agrees at 9 bases. V gave up 6 bases and J gave up 8 bases; unmatched junction bases: 8. Germline values: CDR1 DFQATT, CDR2 SNEGSKA (reference sequence). This CDR3 region has 13 residues. The chain's CDR3 is CSAPGTSIDEQFF. CDR3 coding DNA: TGCAGTGCGCCCGGGACTAGCATCGATGAGCAGTTCTTC.

The chain recombines TRBV7-2 with TRBJ2-3, with D perhaps given as TRBD1 or TRBD2 (5 bases each). The CDR3 is made up of 12 amino acids. Germline V gene data show CDR1 as SGHTA and CDR2 as FQGNSA. V lost 8 bases to trimming and J lost 6 bases, with 12 bases between them. The CDR3 sequence is CASGREGDTQYF. CDR3 sequence (DNA): TGTGCCAGCGGTCGCGAGGGGGATACGCAGTATTTT.

This clonotype was picked up a small number of times. The J gene is TRBJ1-2, the V gene TRBV7-9; no firm D call. The CDR3 extends over 10 amino acids. Germline loops: CDR1 SEHNR, CDR2 FQNEAQ (reference sequence). V lost 5 bases to trimming and J lost 7 bases, with 5 bases between them. Here the CDR3 DNA reads TGTGCCAGCAGCAATATTGGCTACACCTTC. This encodes CASSNIGYTF.

This clonotype showed up just a few times. The rearrangement uses TRBV24-1 and TRBJ2-1, with 9 bases identical to TRBD1. Germline V CDR1 and CDR2: KGHDR, SFDVKD. After removal of 3 bases from V and 7 bases from J, the junction contained 3 bases not matched to a gene. The CDR3 covers 14 residues. The CDR3 region has the DNA TGTGCCACCAGTGATCGAGACAGGGGGAATGAGCAGTTCTTC. It is translated as CATSDRDRGNEQFF.

This clonotype occurred a few times. The chain uses TRBV27 and TRBJ2-5; 10 bases match TRBD1. Germline V gives CDR1 MNHEY, CDR2 SMNVEV (reference sequence). This CDR3 is 15 amino acids long. V lost 5 bases, J lost 7 bases, and 10 bases stayed unmatched. The CDR3 loop is CASSQRQGAFGTQYF. Written as DNA, the CDR3 is TGTGCCAGCAGTCAACGACAGGGGGCGTTCGGGACCCAGTACTTC.

The rearrangement joins TRBV24-1 to TRBJ1-2, with unresolved D. Trimming removed 5 bases at V and 6 bases at J, with 12 bases between. Germline CDR1 is KGHDR and CDR2 is SFDVKD. The CDR3 spans 13 residues. The CDR3, as DNA: TGTGCCACCAGTGTAGGGCAAAACAATGGCTACACCTTC. Residues: CATSVGQNNGYTF.

There are a few counts of this clonotype. CDR3 residues: CSARDFDTGGWDAEAFF. CDR3 nucleotides: TGCAGTGCTAGAGACTTCGATACAGGGGGTTGGGACGCTGAAGCTTTCTTT. The chain employs TRBV20-1 and TRBJ1-1, with 8 nucleotides matching TRBD1. Per the germline V gene, CDR1 is DFQATT and CDR2 is SNEGSKA (reference sequence). Unmatched junction bases numbered 15, after V lost 0 bases and J lost 6 bases. The CDR3 contains 17 residues.

This clonotype was detected a few times. This rearrangement joins TRBV5-1 to TRBJ2-7; TRBD1 agrees at 9 bases. There are 14 residues in the CDR3. The V and J ends lost 4 bases and 7 bases, in that order; junction bases with no gene match: 9. Germline CDR1 SGHRS, CDR2 YFSETQ. CDR3 region: CASSLWTGAGEQYF. The CDR3 nucleotides are TGCGCCAGCAGCCTCTGGACAGGGGCGGGGGAGCAGTACTTC.